Shown below are 29 T cell receptor beta chains from a single sample sequenced in a study of cytomegalovirus exposure and HLA in healthy donors. PCR involved 60 Vbeta and 13 Jbeta primers. Data came from immunoSEQ multiplex PCR; TCRdb stores just in-frame clones and leaves some out. The sample carries about 160,000 clones, around 77% recorded once. Sequencing used PBMCs. The receptors derive from a man under 40 in good health and CMV-seropositive.

CDR3 amino acids: CASSMGHSLNSPLHF. DNA of the CDR3: TGTGCCAGTAGTATGGGTCACAGCTTGAATTCACCCCTCCACTTT. The chain recombines TRBV19 with TRBJ1-6; D not certain. Germline V lookup: CDR1 LNHDA, CDR2 SQIVND (reference sequence). The V and J ends lost 3 bases and 7 bases respectively, with 13 bases between them. CDR3 length: 15 residues.

The chain employs TRBV2 and TRBJ2-5; no reliable D call. CDR1 SNHLY and CDR2 FYNNEI come from the germline V gene. V lost 4 bases and J 2 bases, leaving 11 bases between the germline ends. The CDR3 length is 14 residues. CDR3 DNA: TGTGCCAGCAGTGTCGCGGCACAACAAGAGACCCAGTACTTC. Residues: CASSVAAQQETQYF. The full variable domain, with the rest looked up from reference TRBV2 and TRBJ2-5, is EPEVTQTPSHQVTQMGQEVILRCVPISNHLYFYWYRQILGQKVEFLVSFYNNEISEKSEIFDDQFSVERPDGSNFTLKIRSTKLEDSAMYFCASSVAAQQETQYFGPGTRLLVL.

The chain uses TRBV2 and TRBJ2-7, with 8 positions matching TRBD2. The germline gives CDR1 SNHLY, CDR2 FYNNEI. V gave up 5 bases and J gave up 3 bases; unmatched junction bases: 9. This CDR3 has 15 residues. The CDR3 spells CASSQTGTRNYEQYF. DNA for the CDR3: TGTGCCAGCAGTCAAACCGGGACTAGGAACTACGAGCAGTACTTC. The whole variable domain, remainder taken from reference TRBV2 and TRBJ2-7, is EPEVTQTPSHQVTQMGQEVILRCVPISNHLYFYWYRQILGQKVEFLVSFYNNEISEKSEIFDDQFSVERPDGSNFTLKIRSTKLEDSAMYFCASSQTGTRNYEQYFGPGTRLTVT.

This chain uses TRBV4-1 with TRBJ2-1, with D maybe TRBD1 (6 bases). V dropped 2 bases and J dropped 2 bases, with 7 bases sitting between them. Germline loops: CDR1 MGHRA, CDR2 YSYEKL. This CDR3 spans 14 amino acids. CDR3 sequence (DNA): TGCGCCAGCAGCCAAACAGGGCCCTACAATGAGCAGTTCTTC. It is translated as CASSQTGPYNEQFF.

This clone has a handful of counts. This sequence joins TRBV27 and TRBJ2-3, with D uncertain. The CDR3 extends over 13 amino acids. Between the trimmed V and J ends, which lost 3 bases and 2 bases, there was a span of 6 bases. Germline-derived CDR1 and CDR2 are MNHEY and SMNVEV (reference sequence). The CDR3 DNA sequence: TGTGCCAGCAGTTTCGAGGACACAGATACGCAGTATTTT. Translating it yields CASSFEDTDTQYF.

This clone has a single count. The rearrangement uses TRBV28 and TRBJ1-5; no reliable D call. The CDR3 runs to 11 residues. The V end was cut by 6 bases, the J end by 4 bases, with 4 bases between. Germline CDR1 reads MDHEN; CDR2 reads SYDVKM. Here the CDR3 DNA reads TGTGCCAGCAGCCTAAATCAGCCCCAGCATTTT. It codes for CASSLNQPQHF.

This clone showed up just once. The CDR3 region has the DNA TGTGCCTGGAGCGGACAGGGCCACTGGGATGGCTACACCTTC. Protein: CAWSGQGHWDGYTF. The rearrangement uses TRBV30 and TRBJ1-2; TRBD1 matches at 8 bases. There are 14 residues in the CDR3. With 3 bases clipped from V and 6 bases from J, the junction kept 9 bases outside the gene matches. Germline V lookup: CDR1 GTSNPN, CDR2 SVGIG (reference sequence).

This clone was seen just once. V and J are TRBV15 and TRBJ2-3, with D possibly being TRBD2 (5 bases). This CDR3 is built from 16 residues. Germline lookup yields CDR1 LNHNV and CDR2 YYDKDF (reference sequence). The V gene lost 0 bases and the J gene lost 2 bases, with 12 bases spanning the gap. The CDR3 coding sequence is TGTGCCACCAGCAGAGATCCGGGGAAGCCCACAGATACGCAGTATTTT. Residues: CATSRDPGKPTDTQYF.

CDR3 nucleotides: TGTGCCAGCAGCGTCAATTTCGGGGGGGCAGGGGAGACCCAGTACTTC. Translating it yields CASSVNFGGAGETQYF. V is TRBV9 and J is TRBJ2-5, with 8 positions matching TRBD2. J was trimmed by 5 bases and V by 2 bases; bases with no gene match: 11. Germline CDR1 reads SGDLS; CDR2 reads YYNGEE. CDR3 length: 16 amino acids. Complete variable domain (other parts from reference TRBV9 and TRBJ2-5): DSGVTQTPKHLITATGQRVTLRCSPRSGDLSVYWYQQSLDQGLQFLIQYYNGEERAKGNILERFSAQQFPDLHSELNLSSLELGDSALYFCASSVNFGGAGETQYFGPGTRLLVL.

This chain uses TRBV28 with TRBJ2-7, with 8 nucleotides matching TRBD2. Losses at the gene ends were 2 bases for V and 0 bases for J; bases not matched to a gene: 9. Per the germline V gene, CDR1 is MDHEN and CDR2 is SYDVKM. The CDR3 has 17 residues. CDR3 in amino acids: CASSLRVIAGYSYEQYF. The CDR3 DNA follows: TGTGCCAGCAGTTTAAGGGTAATAGCGGGGTACTCCTACGAGCAGTACTTC.

The gene calls are TRBV5-6 and TRBJ2-7; 10 nucleotides match TRBD2. Germline assignment: CDR1 SGHDT and CDR2 YYEEEE. Unmatched junction bases numbered 5, after V lost 4 bases and J lost 4 bases. CDR3 length: 14 residues. The CDR3 sequence: CASSPSGGAYEQYF. CDR3 DNA: TGTGCCAGCAGCCCGAGCGGGGGGGCTTACGAGCAGTACTTC.

The count of this clone is one. This rearrangement joins TRBV25-1 to TRBJ1-2; 7 bases are shared with TRBD1. CDR1 is MGHDK, CDR2 SYGVNS, per germline. This CDR3 has 13 amino acids. Losses at the gene ends were 7 bases for V and 2 bases for J; bases not matched to a gene: 4. CDR3 in amino acids: CASKSGQNYGYTF. The DNA of the CDR3 is TGTGCCAGCAAATCGGGACAGAACTATGGCTACACCTTC.

The rearrangement joins TRBV25-1 to TRBJ2-7, with D maybe TRBD1 (6 bases). The CDR3 is 18 residues long. Germline V gene data show CDR1 as MGHDK and CDR2 as SYGVNS. Trimming removed 3 bases from V and 0 bases from J, with 21 bases in between. The CDR3 here is CASSDSAPTGPSSYEQYF. The CDR3 nucleotides read TGTGCCAGCAGTGATTCCGCCCCAACAGGGCCTAGCTCCTACGAGCAGTACTTC.

A few counts support this clone. V usage is TRBV10-3 and J usage is TRBJ1-3; the match to TRBD1 covers 7 bases. Germline lookup yields CDR1 ENHRY and CDR2 SYGVKD. The CDR3 loop spans 17 amino acids. Trimming took 2 bases from V and 0 from J; bases not matched to a gene: 7. CDR3 in amino acids: CAISELGQAGSGNTIYF. Written as DNA, the CDR3 is TGTGCCATCAGTGAGCTTGGACAGGCCGGCTCTGGAAACACCATATATTTT.

A few counts support this clone. The chain couples TRBV7-6 to TRBJ1-2, with D possibly matching TRBD1 (5 bases). The germline V and J ends were trimmed by 6 bases and 5 bases, with 16 bases remaining between them. The CDR3 spans 14 residues. Germline V gene lookup returns CDR1 SGHVS and CDR2 FNYEAQ. CDR3 DNA sequence: TGTGCCAGCAGTTACTCCGGGGGTGGGTATGGCTACACCTTC. Translating it yields CASSYSGGGYGYTF.

A single count supports this clone. This chain connects TRBV11-1 to TRBJ2-2; D is uncertain. CDR1 is SGHAT and CDR2 is FQDESV in the germline V gene (reference sequence). Trimming shortened V by 3 bases and J by 0 bases, and 5 bases separated the two germline ends. The CDR3 extends over 14 amino acids. CDR3 DNA: TGTGCCAGCAGCTTTAATGCGAACACCGGGGAGCTGTTTTTT. Translating it yields CASSFNANTGELFF. The entire variable domain, with the rest obtained from reference TRBV11-1 and TRBJ2-2, is as follows: EAEVAQSPRYKITEKSQAVAFWCDPISGHATLYWYRQILGQGPELLVQFQDESVVDDSQLPKDRFSAERLKGVDSTLKIQPAELGDSAMYLCASSFNANTGELFFGEGSRLTVL.

The V and J genes are TRBV10-3 and TRBJ2-5; 9 positions match TRBD1. Matching the DNA end better, TRBJ2-7 makes the J call doubtful. The CDR3 runs to 14 residues. The germline V gene encodes CDR1 ENHRY and CDR2 SYGVKD. The CDR3 is CAISEGQGINEQYF. CDR3 in DNA: TGTGCCATCAGTGAGGGACAGGGGATCAACGAGCAGTACTTC.

The chain is built from TRBV13 and TRBJ2-1; D uncertain. CDR1 is PRHDT and CDR2 is FYEKMQ in the germline V gene (reference sequence). The ends were cut back, 6 bases at V and 3 bases at J, with 12 bases in the middle. This CDR3 contains 14 residues. Here the CDR3 DNA reads TGTGCCAGCAGTTTTCGGCCAGGCTACAATGAGCAGTTCTTC. Its protein is CASSFRPGYNEQFF.

This chain joins TRBV6-5 and TRBJ2-3; D gene unclear. Germline lookup yields CDR1 MNHEY and CDR2 SVGAGI. This CDR3 is 13 amino acids long. V lost 0 bases and J 5 bases, leaving 6 bases between the germline ends. CDR3 sequence: CASSYSRRDTQYF. CDR3 DNA sequence: TGTGCCAGCAGTTACTCACGCAGAGATACGCAGTATTTT.

This chain connects TRBV11-2 to TRBJ1-1; the D gene is possibly TRBD1 (6 bases). Germline lookup yields CDR1 SGHAT and CDR2 FQNNGV. With 1 base removed from V and 7 bases from J, the gap between germline ends came to 28 bases. The CDR3 is 19 amino acids. CDR3 amino acids: CASSLGATWTALGFFEAFF. DNA for the CDR3: TGTGCCAGCAGCTTAGGGGCGACCTGGACAGCCCTTGGTTTCTTTGAAGCTTTCTTT.

The chain uses TRBV7-2 and TRBJ2-5; D is possibly TRBD1 (6 bases). This CDR3 is built from 13 residues. V gave up 0 bases and J gave up 9 bases, with 11 bases separating them. Germline-derived CDR1 and CDR2 are SGHTA and FQGNSA. The CDR3: CASSLAVGAAQYF. CDR3 nucleotides: TGTGCCAGCAGCTTAGCGGTGGGGGCTGCCCAGTACTTC.

This clone was detected once. This sequence joins TRBV5-5 and TRBJ1-5, with TRBD1 as a possible D gene (6 bases). The CDR3 totals 15 residues. CDR1 is SGHKS, CDR2 YYEKEE, per germline (reference sequence). V lost 3 bases and J 5 bases, leaving 15 bases between the germline ends. CDR3 amino acids: CASSSRVDSYQPQHF. As DNA, the CDR3 is TGTGCCAGCAGCTCCCGCGTGGACAGCTATCAGCCCCAGCATTTT.

This chain joins TRBV9 and TRBJ2-5; D uncertain. V lost 3 bases, J lost 4 bases, and 10 bases lay in between. Germline V gene sequence: CDR1 SGDLS, CDR2 YYNGEE. The length of the CDR3 is 13 residues. The CDR3 loop reads CASSEPSLETQYF. CDR3 sequence (DNA): TGTGCCAGCAGCGAGCCCTCACTAGAGACCCAGTACTTC.

V usage is TRBV2 and J usage is TRBJ1-5; D call uncertain. Germline V gene data show CDR1 as SNHLY and CDR2 as FYNNEI. Between the trimmed V and J ends, which lost 5 bases and 11 bases, there was a span of 16 bases. This CDR3 has 13 amino acids. This CDR3 reads CASSPRSTGSQHF. The CDR3 DNA is TGTGCCAGCAGTCCGCGAAGCACGGGATCCCAGCATTTT.

The V and J genes are TRBV11-2 and TRBJ2-7, with 12 positions matching TRBD2. The CDR3 is 15 amino acids. V trimming: 5 bases; J trimming: 0 bases; junction bases outside the gene matches: 2. CDR1 is SGHAT, CDR2 FQNNGV, per germline. CDR3 loop: CASSKTSGGSYEQYF. The CDR3 nucleotides read TGTGCCAGCAGCAAGACTAGCGGGGGCTCCTACGAGCAGTACTTC. Variable domain in full (rest from reference TRBV11-2 and TRBJ2-7): EAGVAQSPRYKIIEKRQSVAFWCNPISGHATLYWYQQILGQGPKLLIQFQNNGVVDDSQLPKDRFSAERLKGVDSTLKIQPAKLEDSAVYLCASSKTSGGSYEQYFGPGTRLTVT.

This clone was counted a few times. The chain joins TRBV5-6 to TRBJ2-5; the match to TRBD2 covers 13 bases. Germline assignment: CDR1 SGHDT and CDR2 YYEEEE. V gave up 4 bases and J gave up 2 bases; unmatched junction bases: 5. This CDR3 contains 16 residues. This chain's CDR3 is CASSLVGLAGQETQYF. The CDR3 bases are TGTGCCAGCAGCCTCGTGGGACTAGCGGGGCAAGAGACCCAGTACTTC. The whole variable domain, remainder taken from reference TRBV5-6 and TRBJ2-5, is DAGVTQSPTHLIKTRGQQVTLRCSPKSGHDTVSWYQQALGQGPQFIFQYYEEEERQRGNFPDRFSGHQFPNYSSELNVNALLLGDSALYLCASSLVGLAGQETQYFGPGTRLLVL.

This clone was counted only a few times. CDR3 amino acids: CASSYASGIYYEQYF. The CDR3 coding sequence is TGTGCCAGCAGTTACGCCTCAGGGATTTACTACGAGCAGTACTTC. The genes are TRBV6-5 and TRBJ2-7, with D perhaps matching TRBD1 (5 bases). V lost 2 bases, J lost 3 bases, and 14 bases lay in between. The CDR3 extends over 15 amino acids. Germline V gene lookup returns CDR1 MNHEY and CDR2 SVGAGI.

This clone came up once. The chain uses TRBV6-5 and TRBJ2-2; 8 nucleotides agree with TRBD2. Looked up from germline, CDR1 is MNHEY and CDR2 is SVGAGI. The CDR3 spans 14 residues. V lost 5 bases to trimming and J lost 7 bases; unmatched junction nucleotides: 6. CDR3 residues: CASSSGGRIGELFF. The CDR3 coding sequence is TGTGCCAGCAGTAGCGGGGGTCGGATCGGGGAGCTGTTTTTT.

The chain joins TRBV5-1 to TRBJ2-5; 9 positions match TRBD1. The J call could be wrong; TRBJ2-7 is a better fit for the DNA end. The CDR3 covers 14 residues. CDR1 and CDR2 (germline): SGHRS, YFSETQ. CDR3 region: CASSLGTGAYEQYF. The CDR3 nucleotides read TGCGCCAGCAGCTTGGGGACAGGGGCCTACGAGCAGTACTTC.